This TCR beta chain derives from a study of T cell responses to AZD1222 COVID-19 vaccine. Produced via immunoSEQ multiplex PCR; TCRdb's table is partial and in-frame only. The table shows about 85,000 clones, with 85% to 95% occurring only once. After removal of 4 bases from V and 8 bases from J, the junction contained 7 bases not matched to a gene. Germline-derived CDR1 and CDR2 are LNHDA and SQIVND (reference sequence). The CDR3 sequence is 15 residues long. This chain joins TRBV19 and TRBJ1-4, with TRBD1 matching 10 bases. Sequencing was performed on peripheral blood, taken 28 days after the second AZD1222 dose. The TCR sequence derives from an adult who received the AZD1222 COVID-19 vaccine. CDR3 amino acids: CASSKTGGVREKLFF. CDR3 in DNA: TGTGCCAGTAGTAAGACAGGGGGCGTGAGAGAAAAACTGTTTTTT.